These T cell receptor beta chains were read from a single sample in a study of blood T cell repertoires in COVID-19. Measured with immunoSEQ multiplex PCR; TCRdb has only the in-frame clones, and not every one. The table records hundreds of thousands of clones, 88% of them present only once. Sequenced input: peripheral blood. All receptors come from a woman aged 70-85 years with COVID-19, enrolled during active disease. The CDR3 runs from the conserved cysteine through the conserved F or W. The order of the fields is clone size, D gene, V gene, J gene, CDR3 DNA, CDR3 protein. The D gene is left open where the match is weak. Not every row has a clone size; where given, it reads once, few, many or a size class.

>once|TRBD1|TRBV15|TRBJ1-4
TGTGCCACCGGGACCGGGACAGGGGGCATTAGGAGTGAAAAACTGTTTTTT
CATGTGTGGIRSEKLFF
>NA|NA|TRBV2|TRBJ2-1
TGTGCCAGCAGTGCACCGGGATCCCCCACGGATAATGAGCAGTTCTTC
CASSAPGSPTDNEQFF
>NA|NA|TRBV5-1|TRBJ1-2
TGCGCCAGCAGCTTGGGAGGAGGACCCTATGGCTACACCTTC
CASSLGGGPYGYTF
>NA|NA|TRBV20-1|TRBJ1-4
TGCAGTGCTAGAGCGGTTGACAGGCCTTTTTTT
CSARAVDRPFF
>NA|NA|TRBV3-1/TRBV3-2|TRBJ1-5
TGTGCCAGCAGCCAAGATACTGTGAGTCAGCCCCAGCATTTT
CASSQDTVSQPQHF
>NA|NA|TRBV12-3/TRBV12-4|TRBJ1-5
TGTGCCAGCAGCGTAGGGGGTACTCAGCCCCAGCATTTT
CASSVGGTQPQHF
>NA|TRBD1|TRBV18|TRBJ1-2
TGTGCCAGCTCCCCTGACAGGGAGTACTATGGCTACACCTTC
CASSPDREYYGYTF
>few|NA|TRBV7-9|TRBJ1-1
TGTGCCAGCAGCTTTTCCGGGTACACTGAAGCTTTCTTT
CASSFSGYTEAFF
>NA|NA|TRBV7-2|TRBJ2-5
TGTGCCAGCAGCCCTAGGGAGACCCAGTACTTC
CASSPRETQYF
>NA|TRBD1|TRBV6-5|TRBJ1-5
TGTGCCAGCAGTTCTCAGGGGGAGATCAATCAGCCCCAGCATTTT
CASSSQGEINQPQHF
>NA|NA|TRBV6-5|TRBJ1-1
TGTGCCACCTCCGGGGGGACTGAAGCTTTCTTT
CATSGGTEAFF
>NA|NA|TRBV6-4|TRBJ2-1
TGTGCCAGCAGCTACGACTTCTCCTACAATGAGCAGTTCTTC
CASSYDFSYNEQFF
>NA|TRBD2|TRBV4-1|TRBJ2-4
TGCGCCAGCAGCCAAGGGCTGATAGCGGGACGGAAAAACATTCAGTACTTC
CASSQGLIAGRKNIQYF
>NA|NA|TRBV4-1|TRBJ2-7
TGCGCCAGCAGCCAAGTATTTGGGACTTACGAGCAGTACTTC
CASSQVFGTYEQYF
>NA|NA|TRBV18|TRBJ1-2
TGTGCCAGCTCACCACGCCCTGACAGATCGACTGGCGGCTACACCTTC
CASSPRPDRSTGGYTF
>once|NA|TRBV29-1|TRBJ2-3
TGCAGCGTTGAAGAGGCGGGGGCCGCCACAGATACGCAGTATTTT
CSVEEAGAATDTQYF
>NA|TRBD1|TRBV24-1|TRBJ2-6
TGTGCCACCAGTGATTTAGGGGACAGGGGGTCCTCTGGGGCCAACGTCCTGACTTTC
CATSDLGDRGSSGANVLTF
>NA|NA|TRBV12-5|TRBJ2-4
TGTGCTAGTGGTTTGGACAGGGACGGTCAGGCCAAAAACATTCAGTACTTC
CASGLDRDGQAKNIQYF
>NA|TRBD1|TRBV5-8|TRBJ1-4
TGTGCCAGCAGCTTGGCTGGACAGGGGAATGAAAAACTGTTTTTT
CASSLAGQGNEKLFF
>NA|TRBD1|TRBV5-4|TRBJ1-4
TGTGCCAGCAGCTTGGGACAGGGGAGAGAAAAACTGTTTTTT
CASSLGQGREKLFF
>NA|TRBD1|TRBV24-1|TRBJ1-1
TGTGCCACCATAAGGCAGGGGGGCACTGAAGCTTTCTTT
CATIRQGGTEAFF
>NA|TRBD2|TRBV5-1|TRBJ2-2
TGCGCCAGCAGCCTCATTAGCGGGGGGCCGAACACCGGGGAGCTGTTTTTT
CASSLISGGPNTGELFF
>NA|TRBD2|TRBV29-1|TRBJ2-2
TGCAGCGTTCAGGCAGGGAGGGCGAACACCGGGGAGCTGTTTTTT
CSVQAGRANTGELFF
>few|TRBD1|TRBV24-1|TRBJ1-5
TGTGCCACCAGTGAAAACCAGGGGGCAAATCAGCCCCAGCATTTT
CATSENQGANQPQHF
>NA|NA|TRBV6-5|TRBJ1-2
TGTGCCAGCAGTTATCACAGGTCAGACTATGGCTACACCTTC
CASSYHRSDYGYTF
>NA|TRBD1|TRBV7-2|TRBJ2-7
TGTGCCAGCAGCTTTGGGACAGGGGGCGACGAGCAGTACTTC
CASSFGTGGDEQYF
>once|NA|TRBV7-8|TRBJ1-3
TGTGCCAGCAGCTTAGCGAACACAGGGTGGTCTGGAAACACCATATATTTT
CASSLANTGWSGNTIYF
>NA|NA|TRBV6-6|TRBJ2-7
TGTGCCAGCAGGCCTGACACCCTTTACGAGCAGTACTTC
CASRPDTLYEQYF
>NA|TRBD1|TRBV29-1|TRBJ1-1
TGCAGCGTAGGACAGGGGTCTGAAGCTTTCTTT
CSVGQGSEAFF
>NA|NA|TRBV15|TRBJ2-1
TGTGCCACCAGCAGAGCGCCACCACACTACAATGAGCAGTTCTTC
CATSRAPPHYNEQFF
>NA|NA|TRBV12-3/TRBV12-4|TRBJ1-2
TGTGCCAGCAGTTCCCAGGTACACCATGGCTACACCTTC
CASSSQVHHGYTF
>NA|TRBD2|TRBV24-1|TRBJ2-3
TGTGCCACCAGTGACCGGACTAGCGGGTCCTCCGAGAGGGATACGCAGTATTTT
CATSDRTSGSSERDTQYF
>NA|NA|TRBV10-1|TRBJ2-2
TGCGCCAGTCTACAGGGCCCCGGGGAGCTGTTTTTT
CASLQGPGELFF
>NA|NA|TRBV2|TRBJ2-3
TGTGCCAGCAGTGAGAGTCCGACAGATACGCAGTATTTT
CASSESPTDTQYF
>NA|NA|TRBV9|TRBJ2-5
TGTGCCAGCAGCCCCCGGGACTCGGCCCAAGAGACCCAGTACTTC
CASSPRDSAQETQYF
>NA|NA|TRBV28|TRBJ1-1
TGTGCCAGCAGCCCCTTGGAGAGGGACACTGAAGCTTTCTTT
CASSPLERDTEAFF
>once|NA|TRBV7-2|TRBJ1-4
TGTGCCAGCAGCTTAAGAGGGTTTGGAGAAAAACTGTTTTTT
CASSLRGFGEKLFF
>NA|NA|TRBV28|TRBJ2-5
TGTGCCAGCAGACCCCCGCTAGAGTGGGAGACCCAGTACTTC
CASRPPLEWETQYF
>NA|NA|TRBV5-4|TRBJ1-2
TGTGCCAGCAGCTGGGCTCAAGGCTACACCTTC
CASSWAQGYTF
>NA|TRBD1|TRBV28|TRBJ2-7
TGTGCCAGCAGTGACAGGGACTACGAGCAGTACTTC
CASSDRDYEQYF
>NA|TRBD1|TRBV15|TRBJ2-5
TGTGCCACCAGCCGGGGACAGTGGGAGACCCAGTACTTC
CATSRGQWETQYF
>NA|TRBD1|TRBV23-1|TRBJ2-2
TGCGCCAGCAGTCATCAAATTGGACAGGGATTTGATAGGGAGCTGTTTTTT
CASSHQIGQGFDRELFF
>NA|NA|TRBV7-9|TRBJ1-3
TGTGCCAGCAGCGGAAGCAGGATTGTAGGCACCATATATTTT
CASSGSRIVGTIYF
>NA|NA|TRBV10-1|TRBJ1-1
TGCGCCAGCAGTCTTAGGAGAAACACTGAAGCTTTCTTT
CASSLRRNTEAFF
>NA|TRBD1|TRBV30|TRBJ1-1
TGTGCCTGGAGTACCTCCAGGGGGCGGTACACTGAAGCTTTCTTT
CAWSTSRGRYTEAFF
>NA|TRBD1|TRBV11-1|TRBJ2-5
TGTGCCAGCAGCTTAGCGCAGGACAGGGGGCTTGGAGAGACCCAGTACTTC
CASSLAQDRGLGETQYF
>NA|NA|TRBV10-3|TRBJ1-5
TGTGCCATCAGTGACCCATCGGGTCAGCCCCAGCATTTT
CAISDPSGQPQHF
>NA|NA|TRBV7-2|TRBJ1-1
TGTGCCAGCAGCCTCTATTGGACAGCCCCTGAAGCTTTCTTT
CASSLYWTAPEAFF